The T cell receptor beta chain described here comes from a study of T cells after yellow fever vaccination. This clonotype was detected a few times. Germline V lookup: CDR1 SEHNR, CDR2 FQNEAQ (reference sequence). This CDR3 is built from 14 residues. Trimming left V 2 bases short and J 7 bases short, with 14 bases between. TCRdb processed the 5' RACE reads anew with MiXCR; each CDR3 protein has one entry. The sample gives approximately 110,000 distinct CDR3 sequences, 7.4% of which show up once; roughly 2.6% is in the top ten. This TCR was sampled from a young man who received the YFV17D yellow fever vaccine. The rearrangement links TRBV7-9 to TRBJ2-5; no definite D call. Here the sequenced sample was CD4+ T cells sorted from PBMCs, taken more than 8 days after the first yellow fever vaccination. The CDR3 is CASSLFDDFGTQYF. The CDR3 bases are TGTGCCAGCAGCTTATTTGACGACTTCGGGACCCAGTACTTC.